This T cell receptor beta chain derives from a study of cytomegalovirus exposure and HLA in healthy donors. Study outcomes and limitations: Earlier analysis found most TCR beta V segments productive about 87% or about 30% of the time. Across donors, most TCRs were seen rarely, yet some public ones were widespread.

As regards this clone: Its target is not known.

Both 60 Vbeta primers and 13 Jbeta primers went into the PCR. Using immunoSEQ multiplex PCR, the repertoire was profiled, and TCRdb retains in-frame clones only, with some absent. The sample consists of approximately 160,000 clones, 65% to 70% of them appearing once. The CDR3 is 12 residues long. Germline-derived CDR1 and CDR2 are SEHNR and FQNEAQ (reference sequence). Trimming shortened V by 3 bases and J by 3 bases, and 3 bases separated the two germline ends. The chain uses TRBV7-9 and TRBJ1-5; D remains ambiguous. This clonotype was sampled from a woman between 18 and 30 years old in good health and CMV-seropositive. Input material: PBMCs. The DNA for the CDR3 is TGTGCCAGCAGCTTTCTCAATCAGCCCCAGCATTTT. This codes for CASSFLNQPQHF.